This T cell receptor beta chain was found in a study of shared clonotypes between healthy human individuals. Of note for this clone: The antigen is unknown. The same CDR3 can be traced to other DNA sequences in this sample.

Terminally differentiated effector memory CD45RA+ cells were excluded from the naive CD8 cells, which were CD45RO-negative and positively selected for CCR7. Germline loops: CDR1 MNHEY, CDR2 SMNVEV (reference sequence). CDR3 length: 13 residues. Trimming pared 4 bases from V and 0 bases from J, leaving 7 bases between. Overall study findings and caveats: It was the few donors that limited the genetic and exposure-history diversity represented.

Assay: immunoSEQ multiplex PCR; the TCRdb copy retains only in-frame clones and omits some. The data contain 2 million to 2.5 million clones, around 96% of them singletons. This clonotype originated in a man between 18 and 35 years old in good health. Material for sequencing was naive CD8+ T cells sorted from blood. The V and J genes are TRBV27 and TRBJ2-7; D unresolved. The CDR3 bases are TGTGCCAGCAGTTCCTTAAGCTCCTACGAGCAGTACTTC. This translates into CASSSLSSYEQYF.